A selection of T cell receptor beta chains follows, all from one sample in a study of shared clonotypes between healthy human individuals. The method was immunoSEQ multiplex PCR; TCRdb's version includes in-frame clones alone and lacks a portion of them. The data contain roughly 2.2 million clones, 80% to 95% of them singletons. The sequencing sample was made of naive CD4+ T cells from PBMCs. The receptor source for this set is a man between 18 and 35 years old in good health. Some clones in this sample may be carry-over from other donors' samples. Each CDR3 is given with its conserved first and last residue.

J gene	V gene	CDR3 protein
TRBJ1-5	TRBV19	CASSTTGGNQPQHF
TRBJ2-2	TRBV5-6	CASSLFFLGQGVGELFF
TRBJ1-2	TRBV7-6	CASSFSGTGYTF
TRBJ2-2	TRBV7-3	CASSATGTTGELFF
TRBJ2-5	TRBV5-4	CASSLAAAGARETQYF
TRBJ2-2	TRBV14	CASSQVFRTNTGELFF
TRBJ2-7	TRBV6-5	CASSWLRPPSSYEQYF
TRBJ2-5	TRBV20-1	CSASPQETQYF
TRBJ2-5	TRBV9	CASSVGLAGFQETQYF
TRBJ1-1	TRBV6-5	CASSESVRGAFF
TRBJ1-1	TRBV30	CAWSVVGYTEAFF
TRBJ2-1	TRBV29-1	CSAGAEGGYGSDEQFF
TRBJ2-3	TRBV4-1	CASSQTTGTQDTQYF
TRBJ2-1	TRBV9	CASSVAGLAGYNEQFF
TRBJ1-3	TRBV7-9	CASSRGQGNTIYF
TRBJ1-2	TRBV4-2	CASSQDSGRQNYGYTF
TRBJ2-3	TRBV6-5	CASSYSGTAGDTQYF
TRBJ1-5	TRBV6-1	CASSMGSQPQHF
TRBJ2-1	TRBV13	CASRLAGGSNEQFF
TRBJ2-3	TRBV25-1	CASSGFSGGSHTDTQYF
TRBJ2-5	TRBV10-2	CASSGYRLYQETQYF